The 9 T cell receptor beta chains given below trace back to one sample, sequenced in a study of T cell responses to AZD1222 COVID-19 vaccine. The protocol was immunoSEQ multiplex PCR, while the TCRdb copy is restricted to in-frame clones and leaves out a portion. Seen here are fewer than 200,000 clones, over 80% observed once, and the top ten hold over 1.5%. The specimen comprised peripheral blood, sampled on day 0 of AZD1222 vaccination. These receptor sequences come from an adult in good health.

Concerning this clone: Other DNA sequences within the sample encode an identical CDR3. The chain is built from TRBV6-5 and TRBJ1-1; D gene unclear. Trimming shortened V by 6 bases and J by 1 base, and 6 bases separated the two germline ends. The CDR3 covers 12 residues. Germline V gene data show CDR1 as MNHEY and CDR2 as SVGAGI. CDR3 sequence (DNA): TGTGCCAGCAGCCGACAGAACACTGAAGCTTTCTTT. It translates to CASSRQNTEAFF.

V usage is TRBV28 and J usage is TRBJ1-1; D is ambiguous. This CDR3 is built from 17 residues. The V gene's germline CDR1 is MDHEN and CDR2 SYDVKM. The germline V and J ends were trimmed by 5 bases and 5 bases, with 24 bases remaining between them. CDR3 nucleotide sequence: TGTGCCAGCAGTCTCCCTGGGGTTATGAATCGGGAAACTGAAGCTTTCTTT. Its translation: CASSLPGVMNRETEAFF.

The chain couples TRBV5-6 to TRBJ2-3; tentatively, D is TRBD2 (6 bases). CDR3 length: 15 residues. Per germline, CDR1 SGHDT and CDR2 YYEEEE. Trimming took 4 bases from V and 1 from J, leaving 13 bases between them. The CDR3 DNA is TGTGCCAGCAGCCTCCTGGAGGGTGGCACAGATACGCAGTATTTT. This sequence encodes CASSLLEGGTDTQYF.

This clone was picked up a small number of times. The chain joins TRBV28 to TRBJ2-5; TRBD1 matches 7 bases. Germline values: CDR1 MDHEN, CDR2 SYDVKM. V shed 2 bases, J shed 5 bases, and the junction held 8 bases outside the gene matches. The CDR3 runs to 15 residues. This CDR3 is CASSLPTGRGETQYF. CDR3 DNA: TGTGCCAGCAGTTTACCGACAGGGAGAGGGGAGACCCAGTACTTC.

This chain connects TRBV3-1 (or the pseudogene TRBV3-2) to TRBJ2-2; D is ambiguous. Germline CDR1 and CDR2: LGHDT and YNNKEL (reference sequence). V was cut by 0 bases and J by 0 bases, with 17 bases left in between. This CDR3 has 19 residues. This CDR3 is CASSQENPRVPANTGELFF. CDR3 coding DNA: TGTGCCAGCAGCCAAGAAAACCCTCGTGTCCCCGCGAACACCGGGGAGCTGTTTTTT.

The chain joins TRBV7-9 to TRBJ1-2, with D uncertain. This CDR3 spans 14 amino acids. Germline lookup yields CDR1 SEHNR and CDR2 FQNEAQ (reference sequence). Trimming stripped 5 bases from V and 3 bases from J, with 13 bases between. For the CDR3, the DNA is TGTGCCAGCAGCCTACTGGACGGAGACTATGGCTACACCTTC. Amino acid sequence: CASSLLDGDYGYTF.

The chain couples TRBV15 to TRBJ1-2; D remains ambiguous. The germline V and J ends were trimmed by 4 bases and 4 bases, with 13 bases remaining between them. Looked up from germline, CDR1 is LNHNV and CDR2 is YYDKDF (reference sequence). The CDR3 extends over 14 amino acids. This chain's CDR3 is CATSKDPSPYGYTF. CDR3 bases: TGTGCCACCAGCAAGGACCCATCTCCCTATGGCTACACCTTC. The full variable domain, in which reference TRBV15 and TRBJ1-2 provide the parts outside the CDR3, is DAMVIQNPRYQVTQFGKPVTLSCSQTLNHNVMYWYQQKSSQAPKLLFHYYDKDFNNEADTPDNFQSRRPNTSFCFLDIRSPGLGDTAMYLCATSKDPSPYGYTFGSGTRLTVV.

The chain combines TRBV7-2 with TRBJ1-2; tentative D call: TRBD1 (6 bases). V was cut by 1 base and J by 6 bases, with 15 bases left in between. Germline V gene data show CDR1 as SGHTA and CDR2 as FQGNSA. The CDR3 extends over 15 amino acids. The CDR3, as DNA: TGTGCCAGCAGCTTAGATGGCAGGGGAGGGGATGGCTACACCTTC. It translates to CASSLDGRGGDGYTF.

The chain couples TRBV7-2 to TRBJ1-4, with D hard to call. CDR3 length equals 15 residues. With 1 base removed from V and 0 bases from J, the gap between germline ends came to 6 bases. Germline assignment: CDR1 SGHTA and CDR2 FQGNSA. The DNA of the CDR3 is TGTGCCAGCAGCTTAGAGGGCGCAACTAATGAAAAACTGTTTTTT. It codes for CASSLEGATNEKLFF.